This is a list of T cell receptor beta chains from one sample in a study of blood T cell repertoires in COVID-19. Only in-frame clones appear in the TCRdb table, and some are missing; sequencing was by immunoSEQ multiplex PCR. The sample holds 130,000 to 150,000 clones, around four fifths seen once. The sequenced material came from PBMCs or T cells enriched from blood (not recorded which). All receptors derive from a woman in her 40s who had recovered from COVID-19. The CDR3 runs from the conserved cysteine through the conserved F or W. The order of the fields is CDR3 DNA, CDR3 protein, V gene, D gene, clone size, J gene. A D gene is named only where the DNA matches it firmly. Clone size is stated in some rows and not others, as once, few, many or a class when expanded.

DNA: TGTGCCAGCAGCTTAGCGAAAAGGACAGTCGACTCCTACGAGCAGTACTTC
CDR3: CASSLAKRTVDSYEQYF
V: TRBV7-9
D: -
size: -
J: TRBJ2-7

DNA: TGCGCCAGCAGTGCCGGAGGGAGCACCGGGGAGCTGTTTTTT
CDR3: CASSAGGSTGELFF
V: TRBV10-2
D: -
size: -
J: TRBJ2-2

DNA: TGTGCCAGCTCACCATCGGGGGGGGCCTATGGCTACACCTTC
CDR3: CASSPSGGAYGYTF
V: TRBV18
D: -
size: few
J: TRBJ1-2

DNA: TGTGCCAGCAGCCAAGAGGGTCCGAGGACTAGCACAGATACGCAGTATTTT
CDR3: CASSQEGPRTSTDTQYF
V: TRBV3-1/TRBV3-2
D: -
size: -
J: TRBJ2-3

DNA: TGCAGCGTTTCTACTGCCTACAATGAGCAGTTCTTC
CDR3: CSVSTAYNEQFF
V: TRBV29-1
D: -
size: -
J: TRBJ2-1

DNA: TGTGCCAGTAGCCGCTACAGGGATCAGCCCCAGCATTTT
CDR3: CASSRYRDQPQHF
V: TRBV19
D: -
size: few
J: TRBJ1-5

DNA: TGTGCCAGCAGAGTGTCTAGCACTGAAGCTTTCTTT
CDR3: CASRVSSTEAFF
V: TRBV12-3/TRBV12-4
D: -
size: -
J: TRBJ1-1

DNA: TGTGCCAGCGAGGAGGGGGCCCACACTGAAGCTTTCTTT
CDR3: CASEEGAHTEAFF
V: TRBV28
D: TRBD1
size: once
J: TRBJ1-1

DNA: TGTGCCAGTACCTTTAGCGGGGGGTACGCAGATACGCAGTATTTT
CDR3: CASTFSGGYADTQYF
V: TRBV19
D: TRBD2
size: -
J: TRBJ2-3

DNA: TGTGCCAGCGAATGGACAGGGGGCCGTGAAAAACTGTTTTTT
CDR3: CASEWTGGREKLFF
V: TRBV28
D: TRBD1
size: -
J: TRBJ1-4

DNA: TGTGCCAGCAGTGCTCTTGTTACAGGGCCTGAAAAACTGTTTTTT
CDR3: CASSALVTGPEKLFF
V: TRBV2
D: -
size: once
J: TRBJ1-4

DNA: TGTGCCAGCATCCTGGGACAGGGGAGTTACAATGAGCAGTTCTTC
CDR3: CASILGQGSYNEQFF
V: TRBV6-4
D: TRBD1
size: once
J: TRBJ2-1

DNA: TGCGCCAGCAGCTTGGAACAGGGCGAGCAGTACTTC
CDR3: CASSLEQGEQYF
V: TRBV5-1
D: -
size: -
J: TRBJ2-7

DNA: TGTGCCAGCAGCGAGCGGGGGGGCTCGACAGATACGCAGTATTTT
CDR3: CASSERGGSTDTQYF
V: TRBV9
D: TRBD2
size: -
J: TRBJ2-3

DNA: TGTGCCAGCAGCTTAGCGGGAAGGGGTAAGGGTTCCTACGAGCAGTACTTC
CDR3: CASSLAGRGKGSYEQYF
V: TRBV7-6
D: -
size: -
J: TRBJ2-7

DNA: TGTGCCACCAGCAGAGCGGGACAGTCTCAAGAGACCCAGTACTTC
CDR3: CATSRAGQSQETQYF
V: TRBV15
D: TRBD1
size: -
J: TRBJ2-5

DNA: TGCGCCAGCGCTTCCGAGAACTACAATGAGCAGTTCTTC
CDR3: CASASENYNEQFF
V: TRBV5-1
D: -
size: -
J: TRBJ2-1

DNA: TGTGCCACCAGCAGAGCCCGGGACACTGAAGCTTTCTTT
CDR3: CATSRARDTEAFF
V: TRBV15
D: -
size: few
J: TRBJ1-1

DNA: TGTGCCACCAGTGATCCTAACAGGGGAGGATACCAAGAGACCCAGTACTTC
CDR3: CATSDPNRGGYQETQYF
V: TRBV24-1
D: -
size: -
J: TRBJ2-5

DNA: TGTGCCAGCAGCTTACGAGGTAGCGGGGGTAGCACAGATACGCAGTATTTT
CDR3: CASSLRGSGGSTDTQYF
V: TRBV7-9
D: TRBD2
size: -
J: TRBJ2-3

DNA: TGTGCCAGCAGCTTTGACAGGCGGCCAAATTCACCCCTCCACTTT
CDR3: CASSFDRRPNSPLHF
V: TRBV5-6
D: -
size: -
J: TRBJ1-6

DNA: TGTGCCAGCAGCTTAGCGTCGTCTGAAGCTTTCTTT
CDR3: CASSLASSEAFF
V: TRBV11-2
D: -
size: -
J: TRBJ1-1

DNA: TGTGCCAGCAGTTCCGGACAGAGCAATCAGCCCCAGCATTTT
CDR3: CASSSGQSNQPQHF
V: TRBV6-2/TRBV6-3
D: -
size: -
J: TRBJ1-5

DNA: TGCGCCAGCAGCCCAGAGGACAGGAACACCGGGGAGCTGTTTTTT
CDR3: CASSPEDRNTGELFF
V: TRBV4-1
D: -
size: -
J: TRBJ2-2

DNA: TGCGCCAGCAGCTTGAAAACAGCCCAGAACTATGGCTACACCTTC
CDR3: CASSLKTAQNYGYTF
V: TRBV5-1
D: -
size: -
J: TRBJ1-2

DNA: TGCAGCGTTAGAGGACAGGGTATCCCCTCAGATACGCAGTATTTT
CDR3: CSVRGQGIPSDTQYF
V: TRBV29-1
D: TRBD1
size: -
J: TRBJ2-3

DNA: TGTGCCTGGAGTTTAGGGGTTAACTATGGCTACACCTTC
CDR3: CAWSLGVNYGYTF
V: TRBV30
D: -
size: -
J: TRBJ1-2

DNA: TGTGCCAGTAGTATTTCGGGACAAACAACTAATGAAAAACTGTTTTTT
CDR3: CASSISGQTTNEKLFF
V: TRBV19
D: -
size: -
J: TRBJ1-4

DNA: TGTGCCAGTAGTATCCCAACCCCCTCTGAGATCAATGAGCAGTTCTTC
CDR3: CASSIPTPSEINEQFF
V: TRBV19
D: -
size: -
J: TRBJ2-1

DNA: TGTGCCAGCAGTTTGGACAGGAGATACGAGCAGTACTTC
CDR3: CASSLDRRYEQYF
V: TRBV12-3/TRBV12-4
D: TRBD1
size: -
J: TRBJ2-7

DNA: TGTGCCAGCAGCTTGGGAGCGACGTTGCTAGCGGATTACAATGAGCAGTTCTTC
CDR3: CASSLGATLLADYNEQFF
V: TRBV11-2
D: TRBD2
size: -
J: TRBJ2-1

DNA: TGTGCCAGCAGCTTAGTAGCGGGGGTCTACAATGAGCAGTTCTTC
CDR3: CASSLVAGVYNEQFF
V: TRBV11-2
D: TRBD2
size: -
J: TRBJ2-1

DNA: TGTGCCACTATACAACAGGGGGCAAAGCAGCCCCAGCATTTT
CDR3: CATIQQGAKQPQHF
V: TRBV6-5
D: TRBD1
size: -
J: TRBJ1-5

DNA: TGTGCCAGCAGCCCCAGCGGGAAAGAGACCCAGTACTTC
CDR3: CASSPSGKETQYF
V: TRBV7-9
D: TRBD2
size: -
J: TRBJ2-5

DNA: TGTGCCAGCGGGCCCCTTGTGGCCCAGCATTTT
CDR3: CASGPLVAQHF
V: TRBV6-5
D: -
size: -
J: TRBJ1-5

DNA: TGTGCCACCAGCGGTTTGCGGGAGGGGGGAAACAATGAGCAGTTCTTC
CDR3: CATSGLREGGNNEQFF
V: TRBV15
D: TRBD2
size: -
J: TRBJ2-1

DNA: TGTGCCAGCCAAGCGTCTGGGGCCAACGTCCTGACTTTC
CDR3: CASQASGANVLTF
V: TRBV6-5
D: -
size: -
J: TRBJ2-6

DNA: TGCGCCAGCAGCTGGGGGGGACAGGTTACTTACAATGAGCAGTTCTTC
CDR3: CASSWGGQVTYNEQFF
V: TRBV5-1
D: -
size: -
J: TRBJ2-1

DNA: TGTGCCAGCAGCTTCGAGGATACGCAGTATTTT
CDR3: CASSFEDTQYF
V: TRBV7-2
D: -
size: -
J: TRBJ2-3